A selection of T cell receptor beta chains follows, all from one sample in a study of T cell responses to AZD1222 COVID-19 vaccine. Some clones are missing from TCRdb's copy, which holds only in-frame ones; the method was immunoSEQ multiplex PCR. The sample consists of about 150,000 clones, around 90% of them appearing once. The sequencing here drew on peripheral blood, taken on day 0 of AZD1222 vaccination. The receptors stem from an adult in good health. CDR3s include the opening cysteine and the closing phenylalanine or tryptophan. Fields, in order: D gene, J gene, V gene, clone size, CDR3 DNA, CDR3 protein. D genes are given only for firm matches. Clone size, where shown, is once, few, many, or a class for clones that have expanded.

d_call: -; j_call: TRBJ2-5; v_call: TRBV5-1; clone_size: once; cdr3_nt: TGCGCCAGCAGCCGTCGGGACACGGAGACCCAGTACTTC; cdr3_aa: CASSRRDTETQYF
d_call: -; j_call: TRBJ1-4; v_call: TRBV19; clone_size: -; cdr3_nt: TGTGCCAGTAGTATCGTGTTGGGAGAAAAACTGTTTTTT; cdr3_aa: CASSIVLGEKLFF
d_call: -; j_call: TRBJ1-2; v_call: TRBV27; clone_size: -; cdr3_nt: TGTGCCAGCAGTTTTCGGGAAAACTATGGCTACACCTTC; cdr3_aa: CASSFRENYGYTF
d_call: -; j_call: TRBJ1-5; v_call: TRBV19; clone_size: -; cdr3_nt: TGTGCCAGTAGCCTACAGGGTTTCGATCAGCCCCAGCATTTT; cdr3_aa: CASSLQGFDQPQHF
d_call: -; j_call: TRBJ1-1; v_call: TRBV6-5; clone_size: -; cdr3_nt: TGTGCCAGCAGTTACTCGTGGAACACTGAAGCTTTCTTT; cdr3_aa: CASSYSWNTEAFF
d_call: -; j_call: TRBJ1-2; v_call: TRBV6-2/TRBV6-3; clone_size: -; cdr3_nt: TGTGCCAGCAGTACCACAGGGCACTATGGCTACACCTTC; cdr3_aa: CASSTTGHYGYTF
d_call: -; j_call: TRBJ1-2; v_call: TRBV5-8; clone_size: -; cdr3_nt: TGTGCCAGCAGCTTGGGGGGTGGCTACACCTTC; cdr3_aa: CASSLGGGYTF
d_call: -; j_call: TRBJ1-1; v_call: TRBV7-2; clone_size: -; cdr3_nt: TGTGCCAGCAGCTTTTTGGGCCAGGGGAACACTGAAGCTTTCTTT; cdr3_aa: CASSFLGQGNTEAFF
d_call: -; j_call: TRBJ1-1; v_call: TRBV30; clone_size: -; cdr3_nt: TGTGCCTGGAGTGTAGCCCCCAGGGGAAGGACTGAAGCTTTCTTT; cdr3_aa: CAWSVAPRGRTEAFF
d_call: -; j_call: TRBJ1-1; v_call: TRBV5-5; clone_size: -; cdr3_nt: TGTGCCAGCAGCTTGGTGGCAGGGGCAGATGAAGCTTTCTTT; cdr3_aa: CASSLVAGADEAFF
d_call: -; j_call: TRBJ1-1; v_call: TRBV7-7; clone_size: -; cdr3_nt: TGTGCCAGCAGCCTATTACTCGTCGGACTATTCACTGAAGCTTTCTTT; cdr3_aa: CASSLLLVGLFTEAFF
d_call: -; j_call: TRBJ2-7; v_call: TRBV6-2/TRBV6-3; clone_size: -; cdr3_nt: TGTGCCAGCAGTTCAAGACTCCTAACGGGGAACGAGCAGTACTTC; cdr3_aa: CASSSRLLTGNEQYF
d_call: TRBD1; j_call: TRBJ1-3; v_call: TRBV10-1; clone_size: -; cdr3_nt: TGCGCCAGCAGTCCTTACCAGGGGGCGAGTGGAAACACCATATATTTT; cdr3_aa: CASSPYQGASGNTIYF
d_call: -; j_call: TRBJ2-1; v_call: TRBV7-2; clone_size: -; cdr3_nt: TGTGCCAGCAGCTCCAAGGGGGGGGCCAGGATTGAGCAGTTCTTC; cdr3_aa: CASSSKGGARIEQFF
d_call: -; j_call: TRBJ1-2; v_call: TRBV30; clone_size: -; cdr3_nt: TGTGCCTGGAGTGTATTCGGGGGGCGCCTGGGCTACACCTTC; cdr3_aa: CAWSVFGGRLGYTF
d_call: TRBD2; j_call: TRBJ2-5; v_call: TRBV28; clone_size: once; cdr3_nt: TGTGCCAGCAGTTTACCCCCCGGGGCGGGGGAAGAGACCCAGTACTTC; cdr3_aa: CASSLPPGAGEETQYF
d_call: -; j_call: TRBJ2-7; v_call: TRBV30; clone_size: -; cdr3_nt: TGTGCCTGGAGTGCCCAATACGAGCAGTACTTC; cdr3_aa: CAWSAQYEQYF
d_call: -; j_call: TRBJ1-1; v_call: TRBV4-1; clone_size: -; cdr3_nt: TGCGCCAGCAGCCACCCTTTACACGGGGGCATGAACACTGAAGCTTTCTTT; cdr3_aa: CASSHPLHGGMNTEAFF
d_call: TRBD1; j_call: TRBJ1-2; v_call: TRBV28; clone_size: -; cdr3_nt: TGTGCCAGCACCGGGGGAGGGGGCTGGAACTATGGCTACACCTTC; cdr3_aa: CASTGGGGWNYGYTF
d_call: -; j_call: TRBJ1-1; v_call: TRBV29-1; clone_size: -; cdr3_nt: TGCAGCGTAAGGGAATTGAACACTGAAGCTTTCTTT; cdr3_aa: CSVRELNTEAFF
d_call: -; j_call: TRBJ2-3; v_call: TRBV4-1; clone_size: -; cdr3_nt: TGCGCCAGCAGCCCAACCATGCTAACAGATACGCAGTATTTT; cdr3_aa: CASSPTMLTDTQYF
d_call: -; j_call: TRBJ1-2; v_call: TRBV7-9; clone_size: -; cdr3_nt: TGTGCCAGCAGCCCTAGTGGCGGCTATGGCTACACCTTC; cdr3_aa: CASSPSGGYGYTF
d_call: -; j_call: TRBJ1-3; v_call: TRBV5-1; clone_size: once; cdr3_nt: TGCGCCAGCAGCTTGGAAGGTCGCCCTCCCTCTGGAAACACCATATATTTT; cdr3_aa: CASSLEGRPPSGNTIYF
d_call: -; j_call: TRBJ1-1; v_call: TRBV7-3; clone_size: few; cdr3_nt: TGTGCCAGCAGCCAGATGCCGGGAAAAGAAGCTTTCTTT; cdr3_aa: CASSQMPGKEAFF
d_call: -; j_call: TRBJ2-4; v_call: TRBV10-1; clone_size: -; cdr3_nt: TGCGCCAGCAGTGATAGGGGGATTGATGCCAAAAACATTCAGTACTTC; cdr3_aa: CASSDRGIDAKNIQYF
d_call: -; j_call: TRBJ1-3; v_call: TRBV5-5; clone_size: -; cdr3_nt: TGTGCCAGCAGCCTCAGTGGGGTGGGAAACACCATATATTTT; cdr3_aa: CASSLSGVGNTIYF
d_call: -; j_call: TRBJ1-1; v_call: TRBV5-5; clone_size: -; cdr3_nt: TGTGCCAGCAGCCAGGACACCGTCACTGAAGCTTTCTTT; cdr3_aa: CASSQDTVTEAFF
d_call: -; j_call: TRBJ1-6; v_call: TRBV14; clone_size: -; cdr3_nt: TGTGCCAGCAGCCAGAGGTGGGGGGGCGATTCACCCCTCCACTTT; cdr3_aa: CASSQRWGGDSPLHF
d_call: TRBD1; j_call: TRBJ2-3; v_call: TRBV20-1; clone_size: once; cdr3_nt: TGCAGTGCTAGTACAGACAGGGAAAGCACAGATACGCAGTATTTT; cdr3_aa: CSASTDRESTDTQYF
d_call: -; j_call: TRBJ2-1; v_call: TRBV27; clone_size: -; cdr3_nt: TGTGCCAGCAGGACGACCTACGACAATGAGCAGTTCTTC; cdr3_aa: CASRTTYDNEQFF
d_call: -; j_call: TRBJ1-4; v_call: TRBV5-1; clone_size: -; cdr3_nt: TGCGCCATATCTAGGGAGCGGTCTAATGAAAAACTGTTTTTT; cdr3_aa: CAISRERSNEKLFF
d_call: TRBD1; j_call: TRBJ1-1; v_call: TRBV9; clone_size: -; cdr3_nt: TGTGCCAGCAGCGACCCCATTTCGGGACAGGGTGGACCTGAAGCTTTCTTT; cdr3_aa: CASSDPISGQGGPEAFF
d_call: -; j_call: TRBJ1-2; v_call: TRBV19; clone_size: -; cdr3_nt: TGTGCCAGTAGTACTCGGGCCACCCCGGGGTATGGCTACACCTTC; cdr3_aa: CASSTRATPGYGYTF
d_call: -; j_call: TRBJ1-1; v_call: TRBV5-1; clone_size: -; cdr3_nt: TGCGCCAGCAGCCAAAACACTGAAGCTTTCTTT; cdr3_aa: CASSQNTEAFF
d_call: -; j_call: TRBJ1-6; v_call: TRBV28; clone_size: -; cdr3_nt: TGTGCCAGCACGTCCGGGGGCTTGGGTTCACCCCTCCACTTT; cdr3_aa: CASTSGGLGSPLHF
d_call: -; j_call: TRBJ1-2; v_call: TRBV10-3; clone_size: -; cdr3_nt: TGTGCCATCACCGAGACGGTCGACTATGGCTACACCTTC; cdr3_aa: CAITETVDYGYTF
d_call: TRBD1; j_call: TRBJ1-1; v_call: TRBV19; clone_size: -; cdr3_nt: TGTGCCAGTGCCTACCGGGACAGGGGTGAGAGAGCTGAAGCTTTCTTT; cdr3_aa: CASAYRDRGERAEAFF
d_call: TRBD1; j_call: TRBJ2-7; v_call: TRBV19; clone_size: -; cdr3_nt: TGTGCCAGTAGTCTAGGACAGGGGTGGTTTAGGTCCTACGAGCAGTACTTC; cdr3_aa: CASSLGQGWFRSYEQYF
d_call: -; j_call: TRBJ1-5; v_call: TRBV24-1; clone_size: once; cdr3_nt: TGTGCCACCAGTGATTCCCAGACTTATCAGCCCCAGCATTTT; cdr3_aa: CATSDSQTYQPQHF
d_call: -; j_call: TRBJ2-2; v_call: TRBV9; clone_size: -; cdr3_nt: TGTGCCAGCAGCGTAGTGGGGGTTGGGTACACCGGGGAGCTGTTTTTT; cdr3_aa: CASSVVGVGYTGELFF
d_call: TRBD1; j_call: TRBJ1-2; v_call: TRBV9; clone_size: -; cdr3_nt: TGTGCCAGCAGCGGGACAGGTTATGGCTACACCTTC; cdr3_aa: CASSGTGYGYTF
d_call: -; j_call: TRBJ2-3; v_call: TRBV2; clone_size: -; cdr3_nt: TGTGCCAGCAGACCCTGGGGGGACACAGATACGCAGTATTTT; cdr3_aa: CASRPWGDTDTQYF
d_call: TRBD1; j_call: TRBJ1-5; v_call: TRBV6-2/TRBV6-3; clone_size: -; cdr3_nt: TGTGCCAGCAGTCGACAGGGTATGGAGCCCCAGCATTTT; cdr3_aa: CASSRQGMEPQHF
d_call: -; j_call: TRBJ1-1; v_call: TRBV7-8; clone_size: few; cdr3_nt: TGTGCCAGCAGCTTGGGGCAGGGGCGAAACGTAGCTTTCTTT; cdr3_aa: CASSLGQGRNVAFF
d_call: -; j_call: TRBJ1-2; v_call: TRBV6-6; clone_size: -; cdr3_nt: TGTGCCAGCAGTTACCCACAGGGCGACGGCTACACCTTC; cdr3_aa: CASSYPQGDGYTF
d_call: TRBD1; j_call: TRBJ1-2; v_call: TRBV27; clone_size: -; cdr3_nt: TGTGCCAGCAGTTTTAACGCACAGGGGATTGCTAACTATGGCTACACCTTC; cdr3_aa: CASSFNAQGIANYGYTF
d_call: -; j_call: TRBJ1-1; v_call: TRBV5-4; clone_size: -; cdr3_nt: TGTGCCAGCAGCTTGATCACTACTGAAGCTTTCTTT; cdr3_aa: CASSLITTEAFF
d_call: TRBD1; j_call: TRBJ1-2; v_call: TRBV5-1; clone_size: -; cdr3_nt: TGCGCCAGCAGCTTGGCACCCGGGACAGGGTCCATGGGGTATGGCTACACCTTC; cdr3_aa: CASSLAPGTGSMGYGYTF
d_call: -; j_call: TRBJ1-4; v_call: TRBV18; clone_size: -; cdr3_nt: TGTGCCAGCCTACGGACAGCTGAAGGTCAAAAACTGTTTTTT; cdr3_aa: CASLRTAEGQKLFF
d_call: -; j_call: TRBJ1-2; v_call: TRBV28; clone_size: -; cdr3_nt: TGTGCCAGCAGTTTAGGCAACTATGGCTACACCTTC; cdr3_aa: CASSLGNYGYTF
d_call: TRBD1; j_call: TRBJ1-1; v_call: TRBV5-1; clone_size: -; cdr3_nt: TGCGCCAGCAGCTCGCGACAGGGGTCGCTAATGAACACTGAAGCTTTCTTT; cdr3_aa: CASSSRQGSLMNTEAFF
d_call: -; j_call: TRBJ1-5; v_call: TRBV21-1; clone_size: -; cdr3_nt: TGTGCCAGCAGCAAAGTTGGGGGAGGGGGCAATCAGCCCCAGCATTTT; cdr3_aa: CASSKVGGGGNQPQHF
d_call: TRBD1; j_call: TRBJ1-5; v_call: TRBV6-5; clone_size: -; cdr3_nt: TGTGCCAGCAGTTTGAGCGGGACAGCTGACCAGCCCCAGCATTTT; cdr3_aa: CASSLSGTADQPQHF
d_call: TRBD2; j_call: TRBJ2-2; v_call: TRBV6-5; clone_size: -; cdr3_nt: TGTGCCAGCAGTTGGGGGGGGAACACCGGGGAGCTGTTTTTT; cdr3_aa: CASSWGGNTGELFF
d_call: -; j_call: TRBJ1-3; v_call: TRBV4-1; clone_size: -; cdr3_nt: TGCGCCAGCAGCTCACCTCCCAGCAGCTCTGGAAACACCATATATTTT; cdr3_aa: CASSSPPSSSGNTIYF
d_call: -; j_call: TRBJ1-1; v_call: TRBV28; clone_size: -; cdr3_nt: TGTGCCAGCAGTTTCCCGGGCGCCCCGAACACTGAAGCTTTCTTT; cdr3_aa: CASSFPGAPNTEAFF
d_call: -; j_call: TRBJ1-3; v_call: TRBV5-5; clone_size: -; cdr3_nt: TGTGCCAGCAGGGCAGAGCTCGTCCCTGGAAACACCATATATTTT; cdr3_aa: CASRAELVPGNTIYF
d_call: TRBD2; j_call: TRBJ2-1; v_call: TRBV10-3; clone_size: -; cdr3_nt: TGTGCCATTATGACTAGCGGAGGCTACAATGAGCAGTTCTTC; cdr3_aa: CAIMTSGGYNEQFF
d_call: TRBD2; j_call: TRBJ2-1; v_call: TRBV27; clone_size: few; cdr3_nt: TGTGCCAGCAGTTTAGGTAGCGGGAGGAATGAGCAGTTCTTC; cdr3_aa: CASSLGSGRNEQFF
d_call: TRBD1; j_call: TRBJ2-1; v_call: TRBV6-5; clone_size: -; cdr3_nt: TGTGCCAGCAGTTACGGGGGACAGGGCCGCAATGAGCAGTTCTTC; cdr3_aa: CASSYGGQGRNEQFF